This T cell receptor beta chain is from a study of CD8+ T cells in alopecia areata. Broader study findings: The treated group had a single nonresponder, limiting CD8+ expansion-response conclusions.

Treatment described: oral pan-JAK inhibitor, 5-10 mg twice daily. Alopecia areata patients provided lesional scalp punch biopsies and peripheral blood, both collected for the study. It was cDNA, reverse transcribed from extracted RNA, that served as the sequencing template. TCRdb's copy holds only in-frame clones and misses some; the assay was immunoSEQ multiplex PCR. The table shows more than 3,500 clones, with 69% occurring only once. Germline assignment: CDR1 SGHRS and CDR2 YFSETQ. V was pared by 2 bases and J by 9 bases, with 12 bases of the junction left unmatched. The CDR3 loop spans 15 amino acids. This clone occurred a few times. Its antigen is undetermined.

This receptor was taken from a human donor with alopecia areata. This rearrangement joins TRBV5-1 to TRBJ2-5; TRBD1 agrees at 8 bases. Here the sequenced sample was skin, taken at week 24, from a patient treated with tofacitinib. CDR3 protein: CASSLGTGPLEAQYF. DNA of the CDR3: TGCGCCAGCAGCTTAGGGACAGGACCCCTGGAGGCCCAGTACTTC.